Below, 10 T cell receptor beta chains from the same sample are listed, as sequenced in a study of cytomegalovirus exposure and HLA in healthy donors. The primer mix had 60 Vbeta and 13 Jbeta primers. Measured with immunoSEQ multiplex PCR; TCRdb has only the in-frame clones, and not every one. The data show about 150,000 clones, about 80% seen once. The material sequenced was PBMCs. Receptors originate from a man between 18 and 29 years old in good health and CMV-seronegative.

This rearrangement joins TRBV9 to TRBJ2-7; the match to TRBD1 covers 9 bases. The trim removed 4 bases at V and 2 bases at J, leaving 4 bases unmatched. The CDR3 is 14 amino acids. Germline lookup yields CDR1 SGDLS and CDR2 YYNGEE. The DNA for the CDR3 is TGTGCCAGCAGCCTTCGACAGGGGGCCTACGAGCAGTACTTC. This sequence encodes CASSLRQGAYEQYF. Together with reference TRBV9 and TRBJ2-7, the CDR3 gives the full variable domain: DSGVTQTPKHLITATGQRVTLRCSPRSGDLSVYWYQQSLDQGLQFLIQYYNGEERAKGNILERFSAQQFPDLHSELNLSSLELGDSALYFCASSLRQGAYEQYFGPGTRLTVT.

The chain has TRBV4-1 and TRBJ1-4; no definite D call. The germline CDR1 and CDR2 sequences are MGHRA and YSYEKL. Trimming took off 1 base at V and 7 bases at J, with 13 bases between the two ends. The CDR3 has 15 residues. In DNA form, the CDR3 reads TGCGCCAGCAGCCAAGTGGCCGAGGGTGGTGAAAAACTGTTTTTT. Amino acids: CASSQVAEGGEKLFF.

This clone was seen once. V is TRBV30 and J is TRBJ2-3; possible D gene TRBD1, 7 bases. Trimming removed 0 bases at V and 1 base at J, with 20 bases between. This CDR3 contains 18 residues. In germline, CDR1 is GTSNPN, CDR2 SVGIG (reference sequence). CDR3 protein: CAWSVSAAGGTGTDTQYF. The CDR3 bases are TGTGCCTGGAGTGTCTCGGCTGCTGGCGGGACAGGCACAGATACGCAGTATTTT. The full variable domain, its missing parts supplied by reference TRBV30 and TRBJ2-3, is SQTIHQWPATLVQPVGSPLSLECTVEGTSNPNLYWYRQAAGRGLQLLFYSVGIGQISSEVPQNLSASRPQDRQFILSSKKLLLSDSGFYLCAWSVSAAGGTGTDTQYFGPGTRLTVL.

CDR3 in amino acids: CASSLERTGTDTQYF. DNA of the CDR3: TGCGCCAGCAGCCTAGAGCGGACGGGAACAGATACGCAGTATTTT. J is TRBJ2-3 and V is TRBV5-1; perhaps TRBD2 as D (5 bases). The CDR3 length is 15 residues. Germline CDR1 SGHRS, CDR2 YFSETQ. Deletions cut 4 bases from V and 3 bases from J, with 15 bases between.

This chain uses TRBV7-9 with TRBJ1-2; TRBD1 is a possible D gene (5 bases). CDR1 SEHNR and CDR2 FQNEAQ come from the germline V gene (reference sequence). The CDR3 loop spans 13 amino acids. Trimming took off 0 bases at V and 8 bases at J, with 10 bases between the two ends. In DNA, the CDR3 is TGTGCCAGCAGCTTAGCGCAGGGTCTGGGCTACACCTTC. Protein sequence: CASSLAQGLGYTF. The complete variable domain, with remaining parts taken from reference TRBV7-9 and TRBJ1-2, reads DTGVSQNPRHKITKRGQNVTFRCDPISEHNRLYWYRQTLGQGPEFLTYFQNEAQLEKSRLLSDRFSAERPKGSFSTLEIQRTEQGDSAMYLCASSLAQGLGYTFGSGTRLTVV.

For this clone: Other DNA sequences from this sample encode an identical CDR3 as well. The chain is built from TRBV6-1 and TRBJ1-2; D gene ambiguous. The V and J ends lost 2 bases and 5 bases respectively, with 3 bases between them. Germline V gene data show CDR1 as MNHNS and CDR2 as SASEGT. The CDR3 is 11 residues long. CDR3 sequence reads: CASSELYGYTF. CDR3 in DNA: TGTGCCAGCAGTGAACTTTATGGCTACACCTTC.

This rearrangement joins TRBV10-2 to TRBJ1-2, with D perhaps matching TRBD1 (6 bases). The CDR3 runs 14 residues. Germline values: CDR1 WSHSY, CDR2 SAAADI. V was shortened by 0 bases and J by 8 bases, with 13 bases between the two germline ends. CDR3: CASSESLTGRGYTF. CDR3 bases: TGCGCCAGCAGTGAGTCGTTAACAGGGAGAGGCTACACCTTC.

This clone was observed a handful of times. The J gene is TRBJ1-1, the V gene TRBV6-5, with TRBD1 as a possible D gene (6 bases). Trimming removed 6 bases from V and 5 bases from J, with 16 bases in between. Germline V lookup: CDR1 MNHEY, CDR2 SVGAGI. CDR3 length: 14 amino acids. DNA of the CDR3: TGTGCCAGCAGCCCAAGGACAGCCAAAACTGAAGCTTTCTTT. Amino acid sequence: CASSPRTAKTEAFF.

J is TRBJ2-1 and V is TRBV5-1; 12 bases match TRBD2. The ends lost 3 bases at V and 5 bases at J; junction bases unmatched: 12. In germline, CDR1 is SGHRS, CDR2 YFSETQ. The CDR3 spans 18 residues. This chain's CDR3 is CASSSRGTSGRRDNEQFF. The CDR3 region has the DNA TGCGCCAGCAGCTCCAGAGGGACTAGCGGGCGAAGGGACAATGAGCAGTTCTTC.

V usage is TRBV7-6 and J usage is TRBJ2-7; 8 bases match TRBD1. CDR3 length: 15 residues. J was trimmed by 3 bases and V by 5 bases; bases with no gene match: 9. Germline CDR1 and CDR2: SGHVS and FNYEAQ. The CDR3 spells CASSAIRGQFYEQYF. The CDR3 DNA follows: TGTGCCAGCAGCGCCATCAGGGGGCAATTCTACGAGCAGTACTTC.